These T cell receptor beta chains were read from a single sample in a study of blood T cells in healthy people across ages. TCRdb fed the 5' RACE reads into MiXCR, producing one record per CDR3 protein. The sample records some 860,000 distinct CDR3 sequences, approximately 60% being singletons. Material for sequencing was blood. The receptors stem from a man aged 35 to 55 in good health. Each CDR3 is given with its conserved first and last residue. A D gene is named only where the DNA matches it firmly. Clone size, where shown, is once, few, many, or a class for clones that have expanded.

clone size: -; CDR3 length: 15; J gene: TRBJ2-6; D gene: -; V gene: TRBV24-1; CDR3 protein: CATSMGSFGANVLTF; CDR3 DNA: TGTGCCACCAGCATGGGGAGCTTTGGGGCCAACGTCCTGACTTTC
clone size: -; CDR3 length: 11; J gene: TRBJ2-7; D gene: -; V gene: TRBV15; CDR3 protein: CATGYAYEQYF; CDR3 DNA: TGTGCCACCGGCTACGCCTACGAGCAGTACTTC
clone size: -; CDR3 length: 12; J gene: TRBJ1-3; D gene: -; V gene: TRBV6-5; CDR3 protein: CASSYDGNTIYF; CDR3 DNA: TGTGCCAGCAGTTACGATGGAAACACCATATATTTT
clone size: -; CDR3 length: 12; J gene: TRBJ2-3; D gene: -; V gene: TRBV29-1; CDR3 protein: CSHGASTDTQYF; CDR3 DNA: TGCAGTCATGGGGCTAGCACAGATACGCAGTATTTT
clone size: -; CDR3 length: 15; J gene: TRBJ2-3; D gene: -; V gene: TRBV4-1; CDR3 protein: CASSQDNGGRGTQYF; CDR3 DNA: TGCGCCAGCAGCCAAGATAACGGTGGCCGGGGGACGCAGTATTTT
clone size: -; CDR3 length: 13; J gene: TRBJ2-4; D gene: -; V gene: TRBV9; CDR3 protein: CASSAQRFDIQYF; CDR3 DNA: TGTGCCAGCAGCGCCCAGCGATTTGACATTCAGTACTTC
clone size: few; CDR3 length: 12; J gene: TRBJ1-2; D gene: -; V gene: TRBV15; CDR3 protein: CATSLTGDGYTF; CDR3 DNA: TGTGCCACCAGCCTAACAGGCGATGGCTACACCTTC
clone size: -; CDR3 length: 15; J gene: TRBJ1-3; D gene: -; V gene: TRBV7-9; CDR3 protein: CASSLVGGTGNTIYF; CDR3 DNA: TGTGCCAGCAGCTTAGTGGGGGGGACCGGAAACACCATATATTTT
clone size: few; CDR3 length: 12; J gene: TRBJ1-2; D gene: TRBD1; V gene: TRBV29-1; CDR3 protein: CSVRDSGYGYTF; CDR3 DNA: TGCAGCGTCCGGGACAGCGGCTATGGCTACACCTTC
clone size: -; CDR3 length: 13; J gene: TRBJ1-2; D gene: -; V gene: TRBV2; CDR3 protein: CASSLAGADGYTF; CDR3 DNA: TGTGCCAGCAGCCTTGCGGGGGCTGATGGCTACACCTTC
clone size: -; CDR3 length: 13; J gene: TRBJ2-5; D gene: -; V gene: TRBV20-1; CDR3 protein: CSASSLEEETQYF; CDR3 DNA: TGCAGTGCTAGTAGTCTTGAGGAGGAGACCCAGTACTTC
clone size: -; CDR3 length: 15; J gene: TRBJ2-1; D gene: TRBD2; V gene: TRBV7-3; CDR3 protein: CASSAAGGAYNEQFF; CDR3 DNA: TGTGCCAGCAGCGCGGCGGGGGGGGCCTACAATGAGCAGTTCTTC
clone size: -; CDR3 length: 15; J gene: TRBJ2-4; D gene: -; V gene: TRBV28; CDR3 protein: CASSLGVKEGNIQYF; CDR3 DNA: TGTGCCAGCAGTTTAGGGGTCAAGGAGGGAAACATTCAGTACTTC
clone size: -; CDR3 length: 12; J gene: TRBJ2-7; D gene: -; V gene: TRBV29-1; CDR3 protein: CSVSRDGYEQYF; CDR3 DNA: TGCAGCGTTTCACGGGACGGCTACGAGCAGTACTTC
clone size: -; CDR3 length: 15; J gene: TRBJ2-5; D gene: -; V gene: TRBV6-5; CDR3 protein: CASSSYLLGKETQYF; CDR3 DNA: TGTGCCAGCAGTTCCTACCTCCTAGGAAAAGAGACCCAGTACTTC